This TCR beta chain was recovered during a study of CD8 T cells in ankylosing spondylitis. Study findings and constraints: Within ankylosing spondylitis blood, a TCR beta motif made up of roughly eight highly homologous variants appeared to be characteristic. CD8+ cells made up the disease-linked clones, which were relatively rare in peripheral blood. Disease-linked clones were reportedly significantly enriched in matched ankylosing spondylitis synovial fluid. Previous work reported some of these motif variants in the synovial fluid and blood of reactive arthritis.

V was shortened by 3 bases and J by 2 bases, with 10 bases between the two germline ends. Germline V gene sequence: CDR1 SGDLS, CDR2 YYNGEE. This CDR3 spans 14 amino acids. The sample holds many counts of this clonotype. What it recognizes is unknown. TCRdb itself ran the 5' RACE reads through MiXCR, one entry per CDR3 protein. The profile shows tens of thousands of distinct CDR3 sequences, 4% of them singletons. The sequenced material came from blood, either unsorted or a sorted T cell fraction (not recorded which). This chain joins TRBV9 and TRBJ2-3, with D perhaps TRBD2 (5 bases). The receptor's source is a female donor with ankylosing spondylitis or in good health (not recorded which). Written as DNA, the CDR3 is TGTGCCAGCAGCGCCCTCGGGGACACAGATACGCAGTATTTT. It codes for CASSALGDTDTQYF.